Listed below are T cell receptor beta chains from one sample, sequenced in a study of blood T cells in healthy people across ages. Via MiXCR, TCRdb re-called the 5' RACE reads, giving one row per CDR3 protein. The sample holds 800,000 to 950,000 distinct CDR3 sequences; roughly 52% are singletons and the top ten take about an eighth. Material for sequencing was blood. Receptors originate from a man in his thirties or forties in good health. Each CDR3 is given with its conserved first and last residue. A D gene is named only where the DNA matches it firmly. The size of a clone is reported for some rows only, either as once, few or many, or as a class for expanded clones.

J gene,V gene,clone size,D gene,CDR3 DNA,CDR3 protein
TRBJ2-7,TRBV11-3,.,.,TGTGCCAGCAGCTCCCCCACCTCTTGGGAGCAGTACTTC,CASSSPTSWEQYF
TRBJ1-1,TRBV9,.,TRBD1,TGTGCCAGCACGGGGACAGCCCGAAACACTGAAGCTTTCTTT,CASTGTARNTEAFF
TRBJ2-7,TRBV5-1,few,TRBD1,TGCGCCAGCAGCATAACAGGGGACATTACCTACGAGCAGTACTTC,CASSITGDITYEQYF
TRBJ2-4,TRBV10-3,.,.,TGTGCCATCAGTGGGACAGGGAGGGGACAGTACTTC,CAISGTGRGQYF
TRBJ2-3,TRBV12-3/TRBV12-4,.,.,TGTGCCAGCAGAGTCGAGAGCACAGATACGCAGTATTTT,CASRVESTDTQYF
TRBJ1-2,TRBV7-9,.,.,TGTGCCAGCAGCTTAGATAAGGGGAGCTACACCTTC,CASSLDKGSYTF
TRBJ1-4,TRBV7-6,.,.,TGTGCCAGCAGCGTGGGGGATTATGAAAAACTGTTTTTT,CASSVGDYEKLFF
TRBJ2-1,TRBV6-1,.,TRBD2,TGTGCCAGCAGTCAACTAGCGGGGGGGGTCAGCTCCTACAATGAGCAGTTCTTC,CASSQLAGGVSSYNEQFF
TRBJ2-6,TRBV12-3/TRBV12-4,few,TRBD1,TGTGCCAGCAGCGCCGAAGTGGCAGACAGGGGGAATCTCTTAAGGGCCAACGTCCTGACTTTC,CASSAEVADRGNLLRANVLTF
TRBJ2-1,TRBV20-1,.,.,TGCAGTGCTAGAGCCCAGGGGCGGAATGAGCAGTTCTTC,CSARAQGRNEQFF
TRBJ2-7,TRBV20-1,many,.,TGCAGTGCTAGAAGGACTCGCTACGAGCAGTACTTC,CSARRTRYEQYF
TRBJ2-3,TRBV28,once,TRBD2,TGTGCCAGCAGTTTCCCCCTAGCGGGGGTCACCACAGATACGCAGTATTTT,CASSFPLAGVTTDTQYF
TRBJ1-5,TRBV12-3/TRBV12-4,.,.,TGTGCCAGCAGTTCCTCCACGGGGATCAATCAGCCCCAGCATTTT,CASSSSTGINQPQHF
TRBJ2-3,TRBV9,.,TRBD2,TGTGCCAGCAGCACGGGCCAGCGGGGGGGGATAGATACGCAGTATTTT,CASSTGQRGGIDTQYF
TRBJ2-7,TRBV30,.,TRBD1,TGTGCCTGGAGTGTAGGGACAGAGGAGCAGTACTTC,CAWSVGTEEQYF
TRBJ2-7,TRBV6-5,few,TRBD2,TGTGCCAGCAGTTCAGACCGGTTAGCGGGGGGATACGAGCAGTACTTC,CASSSDRLAGGYEQYF
TRBJ1-1,TRBV3-1,.,.,TGTGCCAGCAGCCCACATTGGGGGGGCACTGAAGCTTTCTTT,CASSPHWGGTEAFF
TRBJ2-1,TRBV24-1,.,.,TGTGCCACCAGTGATTTGAAGGGAAGCCCCTACAATGAGCAGTTCTTC,CATSDLKGSPYNEQFF
TRBJ2-7,TRBV6-2/TRBV6-3,.,.,TGTGCCAGCAACACTGAGGGATACGAGCAGTACTTC,CASNTEGYEQYF
TRBJ2-5,TRBV20-1,.,TRBD2,TGCAGTGCTAGAGATCCTAGCGGGGTCCAAGAGACCCAGTACTTC,CSARDPSGVQETQYF